The rows below give T cell receptor beta chains drawn from one sample of a study of T cell responses to AZD1222 COVID-19 vaccine. Method: immunoSEQ multiplex PCR; TCRdb's copy keeps in-frame clones and lacks some. Found here are roughly 50,000 clones, 70% to 90% of them singletons; the top ten hold around 4%. Sequencing used peripheral blood, obtained on day 0 of AZD1222 vaccination. The receptors here all came from an adult in good health. CDR3s include the opening cysteine and the closing phenylalanine or tryptophan. Fields, in order: V gene, clone size, J gene, D gene, CDR3 protein, CDR3 DNA. A D gene is named only where the DNA matches it firmly. Rows give clone size only sometimes, using once, few, many, or a class for an expanded clone.

v_gene: TRBV13; abundance: -; j_gene: TRBJ2-5; d_gene: -; CDR3aa: CASSLRSVASRETQYF; CDR3nt: TGTGCCAGCAGCTTAAGGTCCGTAGCAAGCAGGGAGACCCAGTACTTC
v_gene: TRBV7-8; abundance: -; j_gene: TRBJ1-4; d_gene: -; CDR3aa: CASSSREATNEKLFF; CDR3nt: TGTGCCAGCAGCTCCCGGGAAGCAACTAATGAAAAACTGTTTTTT
v_gene: TRBV19; abundance: once; j_gene: TRBJ1-5; d_gene: TRBD1; CDR3aa: CASTPGTGGKQPQHF; CDR3nt: TGTGCCAGTACCCCCGGGACAGGGGGAAAACAGCCCCAGCATTTT
v_gene: TRBV29-1; abundance: -; j_gene: TRBJ1-3; d_gene: TRBD1; CDR3aa: CSVGQGADGNTIYF; CDR3nt: TGCAGCGTAGGACAGGGGGCGGATGGAAACACCATATATTTT
v_gene: TRBV10-3; abundance: -; j_gene: TRBJ1-5; d_gene: -; CDR3aa: CAISENTGKGFGQPQHF; CDR3nt: TGTGCCATCAGTGAGAATACAGGGAAGGGGTTTGGTCAGCCCCAGCATTTT
v_gene: TRBV6-5; abundance: few; j_gene: TRBJ1-2; d_gene: -; CDR3aa: CASSYVASRGYTF; CDR3nt: TGTGCCAGCAGTTACGTAGCGTCCCGTGGCTACACCTTC
v_gene: TRBV6-6; abundance: -; j_gene: TRBJ1-4; d_gene: TRBD1; CDR3aa: CASSYGQGNEKLFF; CDR3nt: TGTGCCAGCAGTTACGGACAGGGTAACGAAAAACTGTTTTTT
v_gene: TRBV4-2; abundance: -; j_gene: TRBJ1-4; d_gene: -; CDR3aa: CASSPIGATNEKLFF; CDR3nt: TGTGCCAGCAGCCCCATCGGGGCAACTAATGAAAAACTGTTTTTT
v_gene: TRBV19; abundance: -; j_gene: TRBJ2-3; d_gene: -; CDR3aa: CASSERGTPSTDTQYF; CDR3nt: TGTGCCAGTAGTGAACGTGGAACCCCAAGCACAGATACGCAGTATTTT
v_gene: TRBV5-1; abundance: -; j_gene: TRBJ2-3; d_gene: -; CDR3aa: CASSSTSPSTDTQYF; CDR3nt: TGCGCCAGCAGCTCAACGTCTCCAAGCACAGATACGCAGTATTTT
v_gene: TRBV28; abundance: -; j_gene: TRBJ1-2; d_gene: -; CDR3aa: CASRLSPPLEHGYTF; CDR3nt: TGTGCCAGCAGGCTTAGTCCCCCTTTGGAGCATGGCTACACCTTC
v_gene: TRBV2; abundance: -; j_gene: TRBJ2-1; d_gene: -; CDR3aa: CASSEAGRSYYNEQFF; CDR3nt: TGTGCCAGCAGTGAAGCGGGGCGGAGCTACTACAATGAGCAGTTCTTC
v_gene: TRBV18; abundance: -; j_gene: TRBJ1-2; d_gene: -; CDR3aa: CASSLSTTDYGYTF; CDR3nt: TGTGCCAGCTCACTATCAACTACGGACTATGGCTACACCTTC
v_gene: TRBV28; abundance: -; j_gene: TRBJ1-1; d_gene: -; CDR3aa: CASSSLGSNTEAFF; CDR3nt: TGTGCCAGCAGTTCCTTGGGGAGCAATACTGAAGCTTTCTTT
v_gene: TRBV5-6; abundance: -; j_gene: TRBJ1-5; d_gene: -; CDR3aa: CASRYRDSNQPQHF; CDR3nt: TGTGCCAGCAGATACCGGGACAGCAATCAGCCCCAGCATTTT
v_gene: TRBV5-4; abundance: few; j_gene: TRBJ2-3; d_gene: -; CDR3aa: CASSHGPDTDTQYF; CDR3nt: TGTGCCAGCAGCCACGGACCTGACACAGATACGCAGTATTTT
v_gene: TRBV5-1; abundance: -; j_gene: TRBJ2-5; d_gene: -; CDR3aa: CASSLARGETQYF; CDR3nt: TGCGCCAGCAGCTTGGCCCGAGGGGAGACCCAGTACTTC